The rows below give T cell receptor beta chains drawn from one sample of a study of cytomegalovirus exposure and HLA in healthy donors. The repertoire was sequenced with immunoSEQ multiplex PCR; TCRdb's copy has only in-frame clones and lacks some. The top ten hold 4.5% to 6% of the sample, which has about 180,000 clones, 60% to 85% seen once. The sequenced sample consisted of PBMCs. The receptors stem from a man between 40 and 49 years old in good health and CMV-seronegative. Both conserved end residues are part of each CDR3. The D gene is left open where the match is weak. Clone size, where shown, is once, few, many, or a class for clones that have expanded.

size: -
V: TRBV27
J: TRBJ2-7
D: TRBD1
CDR3: CASSLSTGGNEQYF
DNA: TGTGCCAGCAGTTTATCGACAGGGGGCAACGAGCAGTACTTC

size: few
V: TRBV28
J: TRBJ1-1
D: -
CDR3: CASSLTAGLNTEAFF
DNA: TGTGCCAGCAGCCTCACTGCAGGGTTGAACACTGAAGCTTTCTTT

size: -
V: TRBV4-1
J: TRBJ1-2
D: -
CDR3: CASSQDRGRNGYTF
DNA: TGCGCCAGCAGCCAAGACAGAGGGCGAAATGGCTACACCTTC

size: once
V: TRBV6-6
J: TRBJ1-1
D: -
CDR3: CASSSGQSTKAFF
DNA: TGTGCCAGCAGTTCGGGACAAAGCACAAAAGCTTTCTTT

size: -
V: TRBV12-5
J: TRBJ1-2
D: -
CDR3: CASGPRGGGYTF
DNA: TGTGCTAGTGGCCCCCGAGGGGGTGGCTACACCTTC

size: once
V: TRBV30
J: TRBJ1-1
D: -
CDR3: CAWSVSRNTEAFF
DNA: TGTGCCTGGAGTGTATCCAGGAACACTGAAGCTTTCTTT

size: -
V: TRBV7-9
J: TRBJ2-1
D: -
CDR3: CASSLVWPGQFF
DNA: TGTGCCAGCAGCTTAGTTTGGCCGGGGCAGTTCTTC

size: -
V: TRBV7-2
J: TRBJ2-7
D: TRBD2
CDR3: CASSLAPSGYEQYF
DNA: TGTGCCAGCAGCTTAGCCCCTAGCGGGTACGAGCAGTACTTC

size: -
V: TRBV6-5
J: TRBJ2-4
D: -
CDR3: CASSYSGENIQYF
DNA: TGTGCCAGCAGTTACTCGGGAGAAAACATTCAGTACTTC

size: -
V: TRBV18
J: TRBJ1-5
D: TRBD1
CDR3: CASSQDRSARDQPQHF
DNA: TGTGCCAGCTCACAGGACAGGTCTGCTAGAGATCAGCCCCAGCATTTT

size: -
V: TRBV19
J: TRBJ1-1
D: TRBD1
CDR3: CASSVGGAGTTGEW
DNA: TGTGCCAGTAGTGTCGGGGGGGCAGGGACTACAGGGGAGTGG

size: -
V: TRBV29-1
J: TRBJ2-7
D: -
CDR3: CSVEEDTRPSEQYF
DNA: TGCAGCGTTGAAGAGGACACACGTCCTTCCGAGCAGTACTTC

size: few
V: TRBV30
J: TRBJ1-4
D: TRBD1
CDR3: CAWRQGIYEKLFF
DNA: TGTGCCTGGCGACAGGGCATTTATGAAAAACTGTTTTTT

size: -
V: TRBV4-1
J: TRBJ2-1
D: TRBD1
CDR3: CASSQRDRGRSEQFF
DNA: TGCGCCAGCAGCCAGAGAGACAGGGGGCGATCCGAGCAGTTCTTC

size: once
V: TRBV7-7
J: TRBJ2-2
D: -
CDR3: CASSLDEGTGELFF
DNA: TGTGCCAGCAGCTTAGATGAGGGCACCGGGGAGCTGTTTTTT

size: -
V: TRBV29-1
J: TRBJ1-2
D: -
CDR3: CSVVRDSSNYGYTF
DNA: TGCAGCGTTGTTCGTGACAGTTCAAACTATGGCTACACCTTC

size: once
V: TRBV7-9
J: TRBJ1-5
D: -
CDR3: CASSLAGGGVRGQPQHF
DNA: TGTGCCAGCAGCTTAGCGGGCGGTGGTGTGAGGGGGCAGCCCCAGCATTTT

size: -
V: TRBV5-6
J: TRBJ2-3
D: TRBD1
CDR3: CASSLARGQGTDTQYF
DNA: TGTGCCAGCAGCTTGGCCAGGGGACAGGGTACAGATACGCAGTATTTT

size: -
V: TRBV29-1
J: TRBJ1-5
D: TRBD1
CDR3: CSVALGQGARQPQHF
DNA: TGCAGCGTTGCCCTGGGACAGGGGGCGCGTCAGCCCCAGCATTTT

size: -
V: TRBV14
J: TRBJ1-1
D: TRBD1
CDR3: CASSETKFRDRAGSTEAFF
DNA: TGTGCCAGCAGCGAAACTAAGTTCCGGGACAGGGCGGGGAGCACTGAAGCTTTCTTT

size: -
V: TRBV29-1
J: TRBJ2-3
D: -
CDR3: CSVLTPSTDTQYF
DNA: TGCAGCGTTCTGACTCCTTCCACAGATACGCAGTATTTT

size: -
V: TRBV5-1
J: TRBJ1-2
D: TRBD1
CDR3: CASSGGTGAYYGYTF
DNA: TGCGCCAGCAGCGGAGGGACAGGGGCCTACTATGGCTACACCTTC

size: few
V: TRBV7-2
J: TRBJ1-3
D: -
CDR3: CASSLSEATIYF
DNA: TGTGCCAGCAGTTTGAGTGAGGCTACCATATATTTT

size: -
V: TRBV5-4
J: TRBJ2-1
D: TRBD2
CDR3: CASSFGTSSYNEQFF
DNA: TGTGCCAGCAGCTTCGGGACTAGCAGTTACAATGAGCAGTTCTTC

size: -
V: TRBV18
J: TRBJ2-3
D: TRBD2
CDR3: CASSPPAGWGDTQYF
DNA: TGTGCCAGCTCACCGCCAGCGGGGTGGGGAGATACGCAGTATTTT

size: -
V: TRBV11-1
J: TRBJ2-7
D: -
CDR3: CASSWGGQVQYF
DNA: TGTGCCAGCAGTTGGGGGGGCCAAGTCCAGTACTTC

size: -
V: TRBV27
J: TRBJ2-3
D: TRBD1
CDR3: CASRSPGQGRDTQYF
DNA: TGTGCCAGCAGATCCCCGGGACAGGGAAGAGATACGCAGTATTTT

size: -
V: TRBV19
J: TRBJ2-3
D: TRBD2
CDR3: CASNIGARTSVSDTQYF
DNA: TGTGCCAGCAATATAGGGGCAAGGACTAGCGTCTCAGATACGCAGTATTTT

size: -
V: TRBV7-9
J: TRBJ2-7
D: TRBD2
CDR3: CASSLSTSDEQYF
DNA: TGTGCCAGCAGCTTATCGACTAGCGACGAGCAGTACTTC